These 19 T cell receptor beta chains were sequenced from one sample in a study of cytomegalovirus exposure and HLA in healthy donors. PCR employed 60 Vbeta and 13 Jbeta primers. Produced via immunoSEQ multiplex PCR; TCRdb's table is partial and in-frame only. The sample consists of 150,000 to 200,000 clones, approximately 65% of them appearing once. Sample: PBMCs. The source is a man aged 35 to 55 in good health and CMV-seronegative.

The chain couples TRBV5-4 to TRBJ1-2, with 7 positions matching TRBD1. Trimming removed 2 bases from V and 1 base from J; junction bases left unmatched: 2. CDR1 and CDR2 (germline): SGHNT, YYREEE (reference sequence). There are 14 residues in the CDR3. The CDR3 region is CASSFDRVNYGYTF. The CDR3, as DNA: TGTGCCAGCAGCTTTGACAGGGTTAACTATGGCTACACCTTC. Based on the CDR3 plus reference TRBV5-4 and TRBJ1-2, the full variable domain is ETGVTQSPTHLIKTRGQQVTLRCSSQSGHNTVSWYQQALGQGPQFIFQYYREEENGRGNFPPRFSGLQFPNYSSELNVNALELDDSALYLCASSFDRVNYGYTFGSGTRLTVV.

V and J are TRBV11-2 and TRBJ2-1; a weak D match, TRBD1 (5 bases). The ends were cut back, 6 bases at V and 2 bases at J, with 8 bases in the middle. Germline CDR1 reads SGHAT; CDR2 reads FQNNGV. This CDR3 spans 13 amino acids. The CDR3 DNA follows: TGTGCCAGCAGACAGGCCACCTACAATGAGCAGTTCTTC. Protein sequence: CASRQATYNEQFF.

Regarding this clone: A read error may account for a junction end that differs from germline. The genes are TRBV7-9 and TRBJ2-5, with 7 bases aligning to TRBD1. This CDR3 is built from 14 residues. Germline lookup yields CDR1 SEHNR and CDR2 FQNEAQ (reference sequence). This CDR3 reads CSSSLVQGLETQYF. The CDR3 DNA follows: TGTTCCAGCAGCTTAGTACAGGGGTTAGAGACCCAGTACTTC. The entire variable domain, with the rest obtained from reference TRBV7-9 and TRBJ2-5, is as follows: DTGVSQNPRHKITKRGQNVTFRCDPISEHNRLYWYRQTLGQGPEFLTYFQNEAQLEKSRLLSDRFSAERPKGSFSTLEIQRTEQGDSAMYLCSSSLVQGLETQYFGPGTRLLVL.

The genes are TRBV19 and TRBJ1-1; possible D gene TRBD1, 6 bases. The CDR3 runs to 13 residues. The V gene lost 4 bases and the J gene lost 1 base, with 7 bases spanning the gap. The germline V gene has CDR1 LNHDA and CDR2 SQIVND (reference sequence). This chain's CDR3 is CASSTTGNTEAFF. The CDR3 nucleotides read TGTGCCAGTAGTACGACAGGGAACACTGAAGCTTTCTTT.

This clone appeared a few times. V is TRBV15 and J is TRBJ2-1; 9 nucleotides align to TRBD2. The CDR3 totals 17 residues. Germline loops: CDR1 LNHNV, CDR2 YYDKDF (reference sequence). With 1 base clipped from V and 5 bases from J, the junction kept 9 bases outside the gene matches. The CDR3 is CATSRARLAEENNEQFF. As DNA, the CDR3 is TGTGCCACCAGCAGAGCCAGACTAGCGGAAGAAAACAATGAGCAGTTCTTC.

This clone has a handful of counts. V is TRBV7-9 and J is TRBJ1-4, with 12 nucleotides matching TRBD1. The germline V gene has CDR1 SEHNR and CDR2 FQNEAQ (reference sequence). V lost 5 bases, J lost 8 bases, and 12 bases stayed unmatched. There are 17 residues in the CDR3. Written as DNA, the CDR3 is TGTGCCAGCAGCCCAACTCTCGGGACAGGGGGCGCAGAAAAACTGTTTTTT. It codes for CASSPTLGTGGAEKLFF.

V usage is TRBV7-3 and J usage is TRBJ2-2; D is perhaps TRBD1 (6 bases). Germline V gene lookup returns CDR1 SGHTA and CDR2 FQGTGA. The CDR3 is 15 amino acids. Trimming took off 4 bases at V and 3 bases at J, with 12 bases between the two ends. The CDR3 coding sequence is TGTGCCAGCAGCTCCGGGACAACCTACACCGGGGAGCTGTTTTTT. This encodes CASSSGTTYTGELFF. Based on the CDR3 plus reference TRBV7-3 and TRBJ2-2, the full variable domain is GAGVSQTPSNKVTEKGKYVELRCDPISGHTALYWYRQSLGQGPEFLIYFQGTGAADDSGLPNDRFFAVRPEGSVSTLKIQRTERGDSAVYLCASSSGTTYTGELFFGEGSRLTVL.

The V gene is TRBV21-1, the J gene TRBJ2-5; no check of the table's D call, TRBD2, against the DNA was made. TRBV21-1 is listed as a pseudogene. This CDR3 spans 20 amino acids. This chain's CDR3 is CASSKDGRLAGVMGRETQYF. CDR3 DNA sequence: TGTGCCAGCAGCAAAGACGGGAGGCTAGCGGGAGTTATGGGCCGGGAGACCCAGTACTTC.

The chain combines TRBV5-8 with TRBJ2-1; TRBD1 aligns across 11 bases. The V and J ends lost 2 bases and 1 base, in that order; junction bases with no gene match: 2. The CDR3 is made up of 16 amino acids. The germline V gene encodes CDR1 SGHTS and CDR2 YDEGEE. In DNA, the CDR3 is TGTGCCAGCAGCTTCGGGACAGGGGGGTCCTACAATGAGCAGTTCTTC. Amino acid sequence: CASSFGTGGSYNEQFF. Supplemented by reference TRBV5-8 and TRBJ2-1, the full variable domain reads EAGVTQSPTHLIKTRGQQATLRCSPISGHTSVYWYQQALGLGLQFLLWYDEGEERNRGNFPPRFSGRQFPNYSSELNVNALELEDSALYLCASSFGTGGSYNEQFFGPGTRLTVL.

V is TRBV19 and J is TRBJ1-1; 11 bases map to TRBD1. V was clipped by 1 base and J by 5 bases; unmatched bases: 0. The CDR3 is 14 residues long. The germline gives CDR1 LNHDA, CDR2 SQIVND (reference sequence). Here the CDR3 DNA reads TGTGCCAGTAGTATAGGGGACAGGGGGACTGAAGCTTTCTTT. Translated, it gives CASSIGDRGTEAFF.

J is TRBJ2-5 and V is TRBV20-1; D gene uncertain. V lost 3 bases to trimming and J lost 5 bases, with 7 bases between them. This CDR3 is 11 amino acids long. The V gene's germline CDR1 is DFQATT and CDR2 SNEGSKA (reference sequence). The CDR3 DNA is TGCAGTGCTAGGTTGCGGGAGACCCAGTACTTC. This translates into CSARLRETQYF.

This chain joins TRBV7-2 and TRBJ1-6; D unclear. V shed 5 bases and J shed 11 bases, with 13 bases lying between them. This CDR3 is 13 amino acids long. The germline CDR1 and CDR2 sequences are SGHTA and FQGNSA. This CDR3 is CASSQPSEAPLHF. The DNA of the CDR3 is TGTGCCAGCAGCCAGCCATCGGAGGCACCCCTCCACTTT. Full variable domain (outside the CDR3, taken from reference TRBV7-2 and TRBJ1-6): GAGVSQSPSNKVTEKGKDVELRCDPISGHTALYWYRQSLGQGLEFLIYFQGNSAPDKSGLPSDRFSAERTGGSVSTLTIQRTQQEDSAVYLCASSQPSEAPLHFGNGTRLTVT.

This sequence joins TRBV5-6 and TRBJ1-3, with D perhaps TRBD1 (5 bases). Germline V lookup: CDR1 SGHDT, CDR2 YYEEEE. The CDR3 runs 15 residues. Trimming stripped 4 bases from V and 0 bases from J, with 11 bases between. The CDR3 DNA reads TGTGCCAGCAGCAAACCTGACAGCTCTGGAAACACCATATATTTT. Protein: CASSKPDSSGNTIYF. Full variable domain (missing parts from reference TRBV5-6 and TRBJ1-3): DAGVTQSPTHLIKTRGQQVTLRCSPKSGHDTVSWYQQALGQGPQFIFQYYEEEERQRGNFPDRFSGHQFPNYSSELNVNALLLGDSALYLCASSKPDSSGNTIYFGEGSWLTVV.

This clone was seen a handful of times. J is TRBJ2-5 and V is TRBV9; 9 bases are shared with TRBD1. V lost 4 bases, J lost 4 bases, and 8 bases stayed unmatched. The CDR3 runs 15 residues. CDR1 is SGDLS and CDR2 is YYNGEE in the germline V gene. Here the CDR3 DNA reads TGTGCCAGCAGCCCCCGGGACAGGGAAGTAGAGACCCAGTACTTC. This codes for CASSPRDREVETQYF.

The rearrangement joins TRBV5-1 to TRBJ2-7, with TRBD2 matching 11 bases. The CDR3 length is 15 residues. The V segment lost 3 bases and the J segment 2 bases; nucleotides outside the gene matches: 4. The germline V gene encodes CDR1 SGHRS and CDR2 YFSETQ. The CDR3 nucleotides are TGCGCCAGCAGCTCCCTGACTAGCGGGACCTACGAGCAGTACTTC. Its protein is CASSSLTSGTYEQYF.

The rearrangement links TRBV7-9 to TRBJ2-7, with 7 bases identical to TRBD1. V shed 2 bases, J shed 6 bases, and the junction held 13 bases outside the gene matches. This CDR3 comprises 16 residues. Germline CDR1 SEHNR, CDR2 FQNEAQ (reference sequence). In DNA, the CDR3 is TGTGCCAGCAGCTTAAAGCGACAGGGATTGGTACGCGAGCAGTACTTC. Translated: CASSLKRQGLVREQYF. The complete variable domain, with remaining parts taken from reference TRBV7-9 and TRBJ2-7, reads DTGVSQNPRHKITKRGQNVTFRCDPISEHNRLYWYRQTLGQGPEFLTYFQNEAQLEKSRLLSDRFSAERPKGSFSTLEIQRTEQGDSAMYLCASSLKRQGLVREQYFGPGTRLTVT.

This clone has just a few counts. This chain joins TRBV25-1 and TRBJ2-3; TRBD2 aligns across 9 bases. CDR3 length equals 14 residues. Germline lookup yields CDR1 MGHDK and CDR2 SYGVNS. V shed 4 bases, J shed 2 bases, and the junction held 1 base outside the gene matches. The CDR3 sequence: CASSVAGDTDTQYF. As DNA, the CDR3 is TGTGCCAGCAGTGTAGCGGGGGACACAGATACGCAGTATTTT.

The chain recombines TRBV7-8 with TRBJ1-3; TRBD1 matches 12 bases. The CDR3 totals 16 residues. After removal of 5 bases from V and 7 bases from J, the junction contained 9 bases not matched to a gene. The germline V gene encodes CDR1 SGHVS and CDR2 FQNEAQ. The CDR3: CASSGGDRGQTNTIYF. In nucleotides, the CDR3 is TGTGCCAGCAGCGGAGGGGACAGGGGGCAAACGAACACCATATATTTT.

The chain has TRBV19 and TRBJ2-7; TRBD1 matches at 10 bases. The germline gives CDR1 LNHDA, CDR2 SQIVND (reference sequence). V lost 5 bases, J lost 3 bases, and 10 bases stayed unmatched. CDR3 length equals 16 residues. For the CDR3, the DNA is TGTGCCAGTAGTCTGTGGACAGGGGGAAAGGACTACGAGCAGTACTTC. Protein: CASSLWTGGKDYEQYF.